Each of the 10 T cell receptor beta chains below was sequenced from the same sample in a study of CD8 T cells in Susac syndrome. RNA was extracted with the RNeasy kit, and a quantity of roughly 0.5 to 1 ug was reverse transcribed using random hexamers. TCRdb reanalysed the immunoSEQ multiplex PCR reads using MiXCR and keeps one entry per CDR3 protein. The sample shows more than 75,000 distinct CDR3 sequences, roughly 91% of them seen only once. Material: CD8+ T cells from PBMCs. These receptors were obtained from a human donor in good health.

The gene calls are TRBV21-1 and TRBJ2-3; TRBD1 reflects the table's D call only, with no check against the DNA. TRBV21-1 is a known pseudogene. The CDR3 has 14 amino acids. CDR3 residues: CARGTAREADTQYF. CDR3 sequence (DNA): TGTGCCAGAGGGACAGCACGGGAGGCAGATACGCAGTATTTT.

V is TRBV11-2 and J is TRBJ2-7; 12 bases are a match to TRBD1. Unmatched junction bases numbered 10, after V lost 5 bases and J lost 5 bases. Germline lookup yields CDR1 SGHAT and CDR2 FQNNGV. This CDR3 spans 16 amino acids. CDR3 in amino acids: CASSAPGQGAGDEQYF. The CDR3 nucleotides are TGTGCCAGCAGCGCTCCGGGACAGGGGGCCGGGGACGAGCAGTACTTC.

This chain connects TRBV28 to TRBJ1-1, with D perhaps matching TRBD1 (5 bases). The CDR3 length is 14 residues. Trimming cost V 2 bases and J 7 bases, with 14 bases left between them. Per germline, CDR1 MDHEN and CDR2 SYDVKM. As DNA, the CDR3 is TGTGCCAGCAGTTTAGTGTCCGACGGACATGAAGCTTTCTTT. This sequence encodes CASSLVSDGHEAFF.

The chain recombines TRBV4-1 with TRBJ2-7, with D unclear. V was cut by 0 bases and J by 7 bases, with 13 bases left in between. Germline CDR1 MGHRA, CDR2 YSYEKL. The CDR3 runs 14 residues. This CDR3 is CASSQDENGLEQYF. In DNA, the CDR3 is TGCGCCAGCAGCCAAGATGAGAACGGGTTAGAGCAGTACTTC.

The chain has TRBV5-1 and TRBJ2-7, with unresolved D. The germline gives CDR1 SGHRS, CDR2 YFSETQ. This CDR3 has 12 residues. V lost 0 bases and J lost 3, with 4 bases in between. Written as DNA, the CDR3 is TGCGCCAGCAGCTTGGAGGGCTACGAGCAGTACTTC. This translates into CASSLEGYEQYF.

The rearrangement joins TRBV11-1 to TRBJ2-4, with D perhaps given as TRBD1 or TRBD2 (5 bases each). Germline-derived CDR1 and CDR2 are SGHAT and FQDESV (reference sequence). Trimming left V 2 bases short and J 8 bases short, with 13 bases between. This CDR3 spans 14 amino acids. The CDR3 spells CASSLISGGDIQYF. The CDR3, as DNA: TGTGCCAGCAGCTTAATTTCTGGGGGAGACATTCAGTACTTC.

The chain joins TRBV5-6 to TRBJ2-7, with 9 bases identical to TRBD2. The CDR3 consists of 14 residues. Germline assignment: CDR1 SGHDT and CDR2 YYEEEE. V trimming: 4 bases; J trimming: 5 bases; junction bases outside the gene matches: 7. The CDR3 loop is CASSNGLATNEQYF. The CDR3 DNA reads TGTGCCAGCAGCAACGGACTAGCGACGAACGAGCAGTACTTC.

This chain links TRBV13 with TRBJ2-5; perhaps TRBD1 as D (5 bases). Germline lookup yields CDR1 PRHDT and CDR2 FYEKMQ (reference sequence). Trimming removed 0 bases from V and 3 bases from J, with 5 bases in between. This CDR3 region has 13 residues. CDR3 in amino acids: CASSLGREETQYF. The CDR3 region has the DNA TGTGCCAGCAGCTTAGGCAGGGAAGAGACCCAGTACTTC. Filled out from reference TRBV13 and TRBJ2-5, the complete variable domain reads AAGVIQSPRHLIKEKRETATLKCYPIPRHDTVYWYQQGPGQDPQFLISFYEKMQSDKGSIPDRFSAQQFSDYHSELNMSSLELGDSALYFCASSLGREETQYFGPGTRLLVL.

J is TRBJ2-7 and V is TRBV2, with 7 bases identical to TRBD2. The germline CDR1 and CDR2 sequences are SNHLY and FYNNEI. V was pared by 7 bases and J by 1 base, with 7 bases of the junction left unmatched. There are 14 residues in the CDR3. CDR3: CASTSGLPSYEQYF. The CDR3 coding sequence is TGTGCCAGCACCTCGGGACTACCTTCCTACGAGCAGTACTTC.

This rearrangement joins TRBV29-1 to TRBJ2-7, with a tentative D call TRBD1 (6 bases). Germline CDR1 is SQVTM and CDR2 is ANQGSEA. There are 13 residues in the CDR3. Trimming stripped 1 base from V and 3 bases from J, with 10 bases between. CDR3 sequence: CSVEGGHVYEQYF. CDR3 nucleotide sequence: TGCAGCGTTGAAGGGGGGCACGTCTACGAGCAGTACTTC.